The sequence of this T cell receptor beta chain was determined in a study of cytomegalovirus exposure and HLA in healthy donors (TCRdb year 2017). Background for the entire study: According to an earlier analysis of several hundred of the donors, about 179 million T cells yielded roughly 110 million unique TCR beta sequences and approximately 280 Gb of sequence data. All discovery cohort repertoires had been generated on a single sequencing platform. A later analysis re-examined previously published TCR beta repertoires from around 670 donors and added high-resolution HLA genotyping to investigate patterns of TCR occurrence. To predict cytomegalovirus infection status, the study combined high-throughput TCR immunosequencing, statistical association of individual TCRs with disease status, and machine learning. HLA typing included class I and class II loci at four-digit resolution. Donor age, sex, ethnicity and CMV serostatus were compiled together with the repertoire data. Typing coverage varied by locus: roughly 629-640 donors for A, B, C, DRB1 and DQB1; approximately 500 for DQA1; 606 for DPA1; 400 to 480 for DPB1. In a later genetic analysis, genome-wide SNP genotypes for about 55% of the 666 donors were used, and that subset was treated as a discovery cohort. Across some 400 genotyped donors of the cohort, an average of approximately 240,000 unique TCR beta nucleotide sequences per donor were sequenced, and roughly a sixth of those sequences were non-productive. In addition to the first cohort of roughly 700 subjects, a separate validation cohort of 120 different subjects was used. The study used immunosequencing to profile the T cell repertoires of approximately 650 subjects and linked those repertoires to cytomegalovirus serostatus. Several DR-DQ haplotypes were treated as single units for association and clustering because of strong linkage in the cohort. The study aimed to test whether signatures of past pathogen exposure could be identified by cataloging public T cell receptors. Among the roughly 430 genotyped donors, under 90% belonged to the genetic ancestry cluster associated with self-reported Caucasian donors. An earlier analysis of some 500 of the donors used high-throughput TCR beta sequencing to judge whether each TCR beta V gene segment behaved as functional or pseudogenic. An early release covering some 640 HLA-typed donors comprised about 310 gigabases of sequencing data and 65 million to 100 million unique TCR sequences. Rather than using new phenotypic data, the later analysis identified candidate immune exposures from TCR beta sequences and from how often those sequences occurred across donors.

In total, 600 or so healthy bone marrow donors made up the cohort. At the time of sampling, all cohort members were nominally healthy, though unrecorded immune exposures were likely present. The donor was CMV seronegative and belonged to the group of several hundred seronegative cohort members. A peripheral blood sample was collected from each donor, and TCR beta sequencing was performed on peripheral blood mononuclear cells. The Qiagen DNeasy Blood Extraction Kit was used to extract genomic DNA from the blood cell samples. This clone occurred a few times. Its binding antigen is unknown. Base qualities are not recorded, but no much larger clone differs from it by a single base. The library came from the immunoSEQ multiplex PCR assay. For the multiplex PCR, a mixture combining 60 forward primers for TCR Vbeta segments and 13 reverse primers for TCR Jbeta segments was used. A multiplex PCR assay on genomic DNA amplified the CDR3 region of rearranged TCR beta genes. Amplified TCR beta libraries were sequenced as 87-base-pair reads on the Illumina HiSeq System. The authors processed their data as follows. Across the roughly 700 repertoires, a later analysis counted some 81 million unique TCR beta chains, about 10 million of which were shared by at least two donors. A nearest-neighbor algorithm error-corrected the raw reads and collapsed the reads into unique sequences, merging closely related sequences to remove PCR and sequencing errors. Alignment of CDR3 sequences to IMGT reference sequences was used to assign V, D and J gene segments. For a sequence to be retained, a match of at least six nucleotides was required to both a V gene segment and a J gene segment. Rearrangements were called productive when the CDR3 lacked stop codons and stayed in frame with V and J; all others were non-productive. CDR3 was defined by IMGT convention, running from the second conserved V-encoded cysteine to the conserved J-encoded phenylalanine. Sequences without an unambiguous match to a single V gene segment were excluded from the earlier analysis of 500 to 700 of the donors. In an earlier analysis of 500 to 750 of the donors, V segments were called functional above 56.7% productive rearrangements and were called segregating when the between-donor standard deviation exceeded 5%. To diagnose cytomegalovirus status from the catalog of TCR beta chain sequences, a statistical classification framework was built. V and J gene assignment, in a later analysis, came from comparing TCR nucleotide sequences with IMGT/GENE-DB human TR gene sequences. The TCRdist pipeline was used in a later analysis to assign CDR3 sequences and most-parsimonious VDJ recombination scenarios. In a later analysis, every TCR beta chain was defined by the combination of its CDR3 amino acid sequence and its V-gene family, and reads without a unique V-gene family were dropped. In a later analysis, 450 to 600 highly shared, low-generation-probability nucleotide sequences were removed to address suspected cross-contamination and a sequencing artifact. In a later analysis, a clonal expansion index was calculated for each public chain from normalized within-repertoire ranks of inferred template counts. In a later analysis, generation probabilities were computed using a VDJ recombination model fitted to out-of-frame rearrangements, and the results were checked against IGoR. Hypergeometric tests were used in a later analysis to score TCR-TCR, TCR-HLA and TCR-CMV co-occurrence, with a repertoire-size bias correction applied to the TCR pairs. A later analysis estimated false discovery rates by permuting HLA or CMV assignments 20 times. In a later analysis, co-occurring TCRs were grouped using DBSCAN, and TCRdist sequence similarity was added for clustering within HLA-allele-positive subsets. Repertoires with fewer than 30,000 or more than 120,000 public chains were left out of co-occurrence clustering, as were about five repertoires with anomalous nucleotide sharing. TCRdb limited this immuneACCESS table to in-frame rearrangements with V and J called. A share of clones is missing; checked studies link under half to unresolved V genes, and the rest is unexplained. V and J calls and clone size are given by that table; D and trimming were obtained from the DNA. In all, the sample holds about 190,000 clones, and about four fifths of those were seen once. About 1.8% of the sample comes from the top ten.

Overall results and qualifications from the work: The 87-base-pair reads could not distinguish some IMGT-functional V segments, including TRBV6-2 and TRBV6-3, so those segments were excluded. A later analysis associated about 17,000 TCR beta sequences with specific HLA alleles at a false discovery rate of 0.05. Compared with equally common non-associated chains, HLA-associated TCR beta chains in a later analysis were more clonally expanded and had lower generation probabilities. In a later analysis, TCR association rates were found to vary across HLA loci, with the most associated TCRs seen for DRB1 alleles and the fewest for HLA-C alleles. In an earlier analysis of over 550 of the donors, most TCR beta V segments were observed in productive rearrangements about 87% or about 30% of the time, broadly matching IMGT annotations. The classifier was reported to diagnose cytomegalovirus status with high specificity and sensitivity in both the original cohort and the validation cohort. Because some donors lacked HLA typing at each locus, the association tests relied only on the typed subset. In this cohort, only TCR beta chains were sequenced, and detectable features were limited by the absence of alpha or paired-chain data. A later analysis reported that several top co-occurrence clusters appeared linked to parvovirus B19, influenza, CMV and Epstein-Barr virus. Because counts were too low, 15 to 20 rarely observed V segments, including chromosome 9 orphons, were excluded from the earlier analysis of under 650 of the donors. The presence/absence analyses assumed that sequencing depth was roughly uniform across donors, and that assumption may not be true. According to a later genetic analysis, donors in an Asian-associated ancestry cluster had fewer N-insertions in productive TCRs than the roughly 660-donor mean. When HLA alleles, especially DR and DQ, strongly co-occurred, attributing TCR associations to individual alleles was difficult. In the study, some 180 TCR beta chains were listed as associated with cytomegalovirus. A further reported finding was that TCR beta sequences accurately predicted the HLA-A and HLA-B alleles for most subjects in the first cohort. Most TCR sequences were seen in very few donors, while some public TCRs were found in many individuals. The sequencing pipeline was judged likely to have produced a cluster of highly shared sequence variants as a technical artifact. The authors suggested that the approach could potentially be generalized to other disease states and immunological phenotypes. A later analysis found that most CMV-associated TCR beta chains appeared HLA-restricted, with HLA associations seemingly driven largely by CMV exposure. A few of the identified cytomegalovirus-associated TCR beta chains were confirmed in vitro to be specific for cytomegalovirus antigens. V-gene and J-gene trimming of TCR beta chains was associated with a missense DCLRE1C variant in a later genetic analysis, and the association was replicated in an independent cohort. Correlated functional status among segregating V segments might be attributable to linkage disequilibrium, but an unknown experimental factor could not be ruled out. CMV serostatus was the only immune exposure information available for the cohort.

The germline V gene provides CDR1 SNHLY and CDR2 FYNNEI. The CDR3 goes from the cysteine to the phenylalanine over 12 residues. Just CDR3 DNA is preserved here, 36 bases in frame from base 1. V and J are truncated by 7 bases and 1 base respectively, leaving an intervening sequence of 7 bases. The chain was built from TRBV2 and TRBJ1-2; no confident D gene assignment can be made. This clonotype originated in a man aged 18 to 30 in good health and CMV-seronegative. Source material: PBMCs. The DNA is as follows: TGTGCCAGCACCCCCAATAACTATGGCTACACCTTC. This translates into CASTPNNYGYTF.